A single sample is the source of the 19 T cell receptor beta chains below, sequenced in a study of OX40 agonist ivuxolimab in advanced cancers. Profiled with immunoSEQ multiplex PCR; TCRdb holds only in-frame clones, not every one. The top ten clones hold 3.5% to 4% of a sample with some 95,000 clones, about 85% of them seen once. The sample was CD4+ or CD8+ T cells sorted from blood, taken in a trial of the OX40 agonist ivuxolimab. The source is an adult with an advanced solid tumor such as melanoma, head and neck, liver or kidney cancer.

This clone was counted many times. This sequence joins TRBV2 and TRBJ1-5, with a tentative D call TRBD1 (5 bases). This CDR3 region has 15 residues. Trimming cost V 6 bases and J 3 bases, with 15 bases left between them. The V gene's germline CDR1 is SNHLY and CDR2 FYNNEI. The CDR3 reads CASRLLWGNNQPQHF. The CDR3 DNA is TGTGCCAGCAGGCTACTGTGGGGGAACAATCAGCCCCAGCATTTT.

The chain employs TRBV9 and TRBJ1-1; 7 nucleotides agree with TRBD1. This CDR3 is built from 13 residues. The ends lost 2 bases at V and 4 bases at J; junction bases unmatched: 2. Germline V gives CDR1 SGDLS, CDR2 YYNGEE. CDR3 bases: TGTGCCAGCAGCGTCAGGGGGGGCACTGAAGCTTTCTTT. As protein: CASSVRGGTEAFF.

The chain carries TRBV5-8 and TRBJ2-4, with D perhaps matching TRBD1 or TRBD2 (6 bases each). The V gene lost 0 bases and the J gene lost 7 bases, with 11 bases spanning the gap. The CDR3 has 14 amino acids. The V gene's germline CDR1 is SGHTS and CDR2 YDEGEE. This CDR3 reads CASSLGGARNIQYF. CDR3 nucleotides: TGTGCCAGCAGCTTGGGGGGGGCCCGCAACATTCAGTACTTC.

The CDR3 DNA is TGCGCCAGCAGCCTAGCGGGAGGACTCTCCTACGAGCAGTACTTC. Its protein is CASSLAGGLSYEQYF. The chain employs TRBV4-1 and TRBJ2-7, with TRBD2 identical over 10 bases. Germline V gives CDR1 MGHRA, CDR2 YSYEKL. J gave up 0 bases and V 4 bases, and 3 bases lay outside the gene matches. CDR3 length equals 15 residues.

This sequence joins TRBV5-1 and TRBJ2-1; D ambiguous. The CDR3 is made up of 12 amino acids. Germline V CDR1 and CDR2: SGHRS, YFSETQ. V lost 4 bases, J lost 7 bases, and 9 bases lay in between. The CDR3 sequence: CASSPSPNEQFF. The DNA for the CDR3 is TGCGCCAGCAGCCCTTCTCCGAATGAGCAGTTCTTC.

With regard to this clone: At one end the junction does not follow the germline gene, possibly because of a read error. This chain connects TRBV6-1 to TRBJ1-5; a weak D match, TRBD1 (5 bases). This CDR3 region has 16 residues. Germline V lookup: CDR1 MNHNS, CDR2 SASEGT. The CDR3 is CATSGELDTRNQPQHF. Here the CDR3 DNA reads TGTGCCACCAGTGGTGAATTGGACACTAGAAATCAGCCCCAGCATTTT.

The chain recombines TRBV4-1 with TRBJ1-1, with D possibly matching TRBD1 (5 bases). The CDR3 contains 14 residues. From germline, CDR1 is MGHRA and CDR2 YSYEKL. Trimming stripped 8 bases from V and 1 base from J, with 14 bases between. In DNA form, the CDR3 reads TGCGCCAGCTATTCAGGGAAAACGAACACTGAAGCTTTCTTT. It specifies CASYSGKTNTEAFF.

This rearrangement joins TRBV5-1 to TRBJ2-5, with D tentatively TRBD1 (6 bases). In germline, CDR1 is SGHRS, CDR2 YFSETQ. This CDR3 has 13 amino acids. V was clipped by 8 bases and J by 0 bases, with 11 bases between them. DNA of the CDR3: TGCGCCAGTTCGACAGGCGACCAAGAGACCCAGTACTTC. Protein sequence: CASSTGDQETQYF.

The chain links TRBV4-3 to TRBJ2-3; TRBD2 agrees at 7 bases. The V gene's germline CDR1 is LGHNA and CDR2 YSLEER. The CDR3 is made up of 16 amino acids. Losses at the gene ends were 1 base for V and 1 base for J; bases not matched to a gene: 5. The DNA of the CDR3 is TGCGCCAGCAGCCAAGCTGGGCTAGCGGGCACAGATACGCAGTATTTT. It yields the protein CASSQAGLAGTDTQYF.

The chain joins TRBV5-4 to TRBJ2-1, with 11 bases matching TRBD2. Trimming at V came to 4 bases and at J to 7 bases, leaving 10 bases not matched to a gene. Looked up from germline, CDR1 is SGHNT and CDR2 is YYREEE (reference sequence). The CDR3 contains 16 residues. Here the CDR3 DNA reads TGTGCCAGCAGCCCTGCGACTAGCGGGATTGGAAATGAGCAGTTCTTC. This sequence encodes CASSPATSGIGNEQFF.

The J gene is TRBJ2-1, the V gene TRBV9, with D perhaps given as TRBD1 or TRBD2 (5 bases each). Germline assignment: CDR1 SGDLS and CDR2 YYNGEE. The V gene lost 10 bases and the J gene lost 4 bases, with 18 bases spanning the gap. CDR3 length: 14 residues. The CDR3 coding sequence is TGTGCCGGGACCGTTCGGGCCCTTTACAATGAGCAGTTCTTC. This sequence encodes CAGTVRALYNEQFF. The variable domain in full, with the rest retrieved from reference TRBV9 and TRBJ2-1, is DSGVTQTPKHLITATGQRVTLRCSPRSGDLSVYWYQQSLDQGLQFLIQYYNGEERAKGNILERFSAQQFPDLHSELNLSSLELGDSALYFCAGTVRALYNEQFFGPGTRLTVL.

This clone was picked up a small number of times. The gene calls are TRBV11-2 and TRBJ2-3; D might be TRBD2 (7 bases). Germline V gives CDR1 SGHAT, CDR2 FQNNGV. With 5 bases removed from V and 8 bases from J, the gap between germline ends came to 14 bases. The CDR3 totals 13 residues. CDR3: CASSEIGGGTQYF. The CDR3 DNA reads as TGTGCCAGCAGCGAAATAGGGGGGGGTACGCAGTATTTT.

V and J are TRBV5-1 and TRBJ2-7; TRBD1 is a possible D gene (6 bases). Between the trimmed V and J ends, which lost 4 bases and 9 bases, there was a span of 11 bases. Looked up from germline, CDR1 is SGHRS and CDR2 is YFSETQ. This CDR3 has 11 residues. CDR3 in amino acids: CASSQMDRQYF. The CDR3 DNA sequence: TGCGCCAGCAGCCAGATGGACAGGCAGTACTTC.

The chain has TRBV9 and TRBJ2-7; possible D gene TRBD1, 6 bases. The germline V and J ends were trimmed by 5 bases and 7 bases, with 16 bases remaining between them. The CDR3 runs to 13 residues. Germline V gives CDR1 SGDLS, CDR2 YYNGEE. The CDR3 DNA is TGTGCCAGCAGTCCGGGACACCCCTCGGAGCAGTACTTC. As protein: CASSPGHPSEQYF. Together with reference TRBV9 and TRBJ2-7, the CDR3 gives the full variable domain: DSGVTQTPKHLITATGQRVTLRCSPRSGDLSVYWYQQSLDQGLQFLIQYYNGEERAKGNILERFSAQQFPDLHSELNLSSLELGDSALYFCASSPGHPSEQYFGPGTRLTVT.

The rearrangement links TRBV13 to TRBJ2-7, with 7 bases fitting TRBD2. V dropped 5 bases and J dropped 3; count of bases not matched to a gene: 13. Germline lookup yields CDR1 PRHDT and CDR2 FYEKMQ (reference sequence). The CDR3 is made up of 16 amino acids. The CDR3 is CASSHLAAGYVYEQYF. The CDR3 DNA reads as TGTGCCAGCAGCCATCTAGCGGCGGGGTATGTCTACGAGCAGTACTTC.

The chain carries TRBV5-4 and TRBJ2-5; weak D call: TRBD1 (6 bases). Germline V gives CDR1 SGHNT, CDR2 YYREEE (reference sequence). This CDR3 has 13 residues. The ends were cut back, 0 bases at V and 11 bases at J, with 14 bases in the middle. Written as DNA, the CDR3 is TGTGCCAGCAGCTTGGCCACAGGGTCTGGGCAGTACTTC. Protein sequence: CASSLATGSGQYF.

This rearrangement joins TRBV4-3 to TRBJ2-1; D might be TRBD1 (6 bases). V was pared by 4 bases and J by 5 bases, with 15 bases between. Germline V gives CDR1 LGHNA, CDR2 YSLEER. The length of the CDR3 is 15 residues. The CDR3 reads CASSRVGQLDNEQFF. The CDR3 DNA follows: TGCGCCAGCAGCCGAGTGGGACAACTGGACAATGAGCAGTTCTTC.

This clone was counted a single time. The genes are TRBV30 and TRBJ1-2; no definite D call. The germline V gene has CDR1 GTSNPN and CDR2 SVGIG (reference sequence). The CDR3 contains 18 residues. V shed 4 bases and J shed 4 bases, with 28 bases lying between them. CDR3 coding DNA: TGTGCCTGGAACTTCATTGACACCCGGATCGGGTCCCCCTATGGCTACACCTTC. Translation gives CAWNFIDTRIGSPYGYTF.

This chain joins TRBV28 and TRBJ1-1; D is perhaps TRBD1 (5 bases). V was shortened by 5 bases and J by 6 bases, with 10 bases between the two germline ends. Germline V lookup: CDR1 MDHEN, CDR2 SYDVKM. This CDR3 has 12 amino acids. The CDR3 spells CASSTQDAEAFF. In nucleotides, the CDR3 is TGTGCCAGCAGTACACAGGACGCTGAAGCTTTCTTT.